The sequence of this TCR beta chain was determined in a study of blood T cell repertoires in COVID-19 (dated by TCRdb to about 2020). As for the study more broadly: The collaborator samples originated in the United States, Italy and Spain and spanned the acute and convalescent phases of COVID-19. Sample metadata almost always included a de-identified subject ID, COVID-19 status, age in years and sex. The prospective study material was composed of cDNA or gDNA derived from T cells, B-cell-depleted T cells, or PBMCs. Where available, HLA class I and class II types were obtained from metadata supplied by the sample provider rather than from assay-based typing. Samples were obtained from the ongoing ImmuneRACE study (first 160 participants) and from 1,254 subjects provided by 6 global collaborators. The repertoires were made available in a free public database intended to serve as a resource for research on the immune response to SARS-CoV-2. Deeply sampled blood TCRbeta repertoires from subjects exposed to, actively infected with, or recovered from COVID-19 were included in the dataset.

Note on this clone: Its antigen is not yet known. Base quality data are lacking; no much larger clone is found one base away.

The investigation overall reported the following: How much clinical and demographic metadata was included differed by source and by participant, and the metadata was provided uncurated.

TCRbeta CDR3 regions were amplified from genomic DNA by means of the immunoSEQ Assay, a bias-controlled multiplex PCR. Per the original workflow: The number of nucleated cells in each sample was estimated by amplification of reference gene primers within the assay. To quantify the absolute abundance of each unique TCRbeta CDR3 rearrangement, sequence reads were collapsed and filtered. For each sample, productive Simpson clonality was calculated as the square root of Simpson's diversity index across productive rearrangements. The table comes from immuneACCESS by way of TCRdb, which keeps in-frame sequences with V and J called. Part of the clones is missing from these tables; in studies checked, under half for an unresolved V gene and the rest for unknown reasons. V and J calls and clone size are given by that table; D and trimming were obtained from the DNA. The sample table shows roughly 99,000 clones, and roughly 80% are seen once. The ten largest clones represent about 10% of the sample.

The germline V gene provides CDR1 ENHRY and CDR2 SYGVKD. Its CDR3 holds 12 amino acids, cysteine through phenylalanine. The only DNA kept is the CDR3, 36 bases in frame from the first base. V is cut by 6 bases and J by 5 bases, and the space between the germline ends is 8 bases. Collaborating institutions collected whole blood in K2EDTA tubes following their own protocols. For TCRbeta analysis, collaborators shipped samples in one of three forms: frozen whole blood, isolated PBMCs, or DNA extracted from either of those sample types. The receptor comes from a woman aged 80 or over with acute or convalescent COVID-19. Recombination linked TRBV10-3 to TRBJ1-3; no D segment can be confidently identified. The sample taken for sequencing was peripheral blood. The DNA sequence reads TGTGCCATCAGCGCAGACAGAAACACCATATATTTT. Translation gives CAISADRNTIYF.